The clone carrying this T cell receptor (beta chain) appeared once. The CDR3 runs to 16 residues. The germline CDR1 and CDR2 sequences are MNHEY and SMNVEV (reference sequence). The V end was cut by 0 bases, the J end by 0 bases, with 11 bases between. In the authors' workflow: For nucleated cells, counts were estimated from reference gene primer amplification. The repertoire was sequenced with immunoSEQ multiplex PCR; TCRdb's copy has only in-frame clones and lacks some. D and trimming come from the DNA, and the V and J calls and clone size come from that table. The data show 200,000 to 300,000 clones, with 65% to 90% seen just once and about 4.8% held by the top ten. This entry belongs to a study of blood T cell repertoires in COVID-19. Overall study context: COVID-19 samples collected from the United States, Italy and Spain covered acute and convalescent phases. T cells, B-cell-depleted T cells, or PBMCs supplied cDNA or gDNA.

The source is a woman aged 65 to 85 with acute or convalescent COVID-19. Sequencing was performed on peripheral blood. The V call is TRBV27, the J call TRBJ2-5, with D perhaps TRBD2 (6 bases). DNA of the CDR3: TGTGCCAGCAGTTTATCGGGGGGTGGGTACCAAGAGACCCAGTACTTC. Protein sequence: CASSLSGGGYQETQYF.